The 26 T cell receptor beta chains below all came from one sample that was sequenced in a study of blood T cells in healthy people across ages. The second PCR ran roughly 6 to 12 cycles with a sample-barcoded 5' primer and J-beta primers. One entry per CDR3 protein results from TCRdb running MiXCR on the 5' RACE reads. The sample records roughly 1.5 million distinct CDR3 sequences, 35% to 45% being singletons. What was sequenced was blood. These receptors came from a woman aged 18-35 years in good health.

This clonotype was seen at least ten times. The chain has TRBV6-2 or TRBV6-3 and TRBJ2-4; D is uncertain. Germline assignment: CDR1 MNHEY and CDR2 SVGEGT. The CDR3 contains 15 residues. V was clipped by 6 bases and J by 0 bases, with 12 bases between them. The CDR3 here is CASSPLTLAKNIQYF. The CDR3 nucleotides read TGTGCCAGCAGCCCTCTAACGTTAGCCAAAAACATTCAGTACTTC.

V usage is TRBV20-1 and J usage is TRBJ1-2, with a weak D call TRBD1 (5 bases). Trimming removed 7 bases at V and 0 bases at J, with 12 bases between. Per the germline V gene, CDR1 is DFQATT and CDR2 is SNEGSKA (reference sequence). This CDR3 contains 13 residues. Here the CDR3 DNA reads TGCAGTGTCGGGGACGTTGCTAACTATGGCTACACCTTC. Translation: CSVGDVANYGYTF.

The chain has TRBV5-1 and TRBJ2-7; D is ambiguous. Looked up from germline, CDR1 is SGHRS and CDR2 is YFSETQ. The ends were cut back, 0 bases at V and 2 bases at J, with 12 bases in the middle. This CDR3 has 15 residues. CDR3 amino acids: CASSLAFNGPYEQYF. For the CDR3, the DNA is TGCGCCAGCAGCTTGGCCTTCAACGGACCCTACGAGCAGTACTTC.

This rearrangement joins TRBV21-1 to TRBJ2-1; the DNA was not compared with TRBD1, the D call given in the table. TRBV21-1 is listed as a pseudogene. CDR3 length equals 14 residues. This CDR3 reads CARLPGQKSYEQFF. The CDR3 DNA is TGTGCCAGACTGCCGGGACAGAAATCCTACGAGCAGTTCTTC.

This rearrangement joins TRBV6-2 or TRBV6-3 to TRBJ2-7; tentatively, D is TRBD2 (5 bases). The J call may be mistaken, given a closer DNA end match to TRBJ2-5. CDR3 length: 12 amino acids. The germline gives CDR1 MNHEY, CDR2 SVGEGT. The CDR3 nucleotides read TGTGCCAGCAGTCAAGACTACCAGACCCAGTACTTC. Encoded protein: CASSQDYQTQYF.

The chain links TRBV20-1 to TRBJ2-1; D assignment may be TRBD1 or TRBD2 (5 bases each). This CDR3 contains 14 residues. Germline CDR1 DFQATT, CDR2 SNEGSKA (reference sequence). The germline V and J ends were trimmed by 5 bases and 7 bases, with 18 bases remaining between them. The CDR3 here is CSAFWRTHTNEQFF. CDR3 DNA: TGCAGTGCTTTTTGGAGGACACATACAAATGAGCAGTTCTTC.

The CDR3 region is CASSSTRGAYEKLFF. The CDR3 coding sequence is TGTGCCAGCAGCTCGACCCGGGGGGCTTATGAAAAACTGTTTTTT. The V gene is TRBV7-9, the J gene TRBJ1-4, with D maybe TRBD1 (6 bases). This CDR3 has 15 residues. V dropped 4 bases and J dropped 6 bases, with 15 bases sitting between them. CDR1 is SEHNR and CDR2 is FQNEAQ in the germline V gene (reference sequence). Filled out from reference TRBV7-9 and TRBJ1-4, the complete variable domain reads DTGVSQNPRHKITKRGQNVTFRCDPISEHNRLYWYRQTLGQGPEFLTYFQNEAQLEKSRLLSDRFSAERPKGSFSTLEIQRTEQGDSAMYLCASSSTRGAYEKLFFGSGTQLSVL.

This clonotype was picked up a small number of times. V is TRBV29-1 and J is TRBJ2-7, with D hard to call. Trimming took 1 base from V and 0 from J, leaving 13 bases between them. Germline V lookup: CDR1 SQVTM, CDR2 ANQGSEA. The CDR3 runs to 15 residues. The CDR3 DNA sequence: TGCAGCGTTGAAGGAAACCGCCAGAGCTCCTACGAGCAGTACTTC. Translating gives CSVEGNRQSSYEQYF.

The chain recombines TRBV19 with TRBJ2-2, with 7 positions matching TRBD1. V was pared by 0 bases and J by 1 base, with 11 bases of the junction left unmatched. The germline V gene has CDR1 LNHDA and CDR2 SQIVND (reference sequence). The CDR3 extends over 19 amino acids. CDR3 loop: CASSIETTPGTVNTGELFF. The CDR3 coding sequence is TGTGCCAGTAGTATAGAAACGACGCCCGGGACAGTGAACACCGGGGAGCTGTTTTTT.

CDR3 bases: TGTGCCAGCAGCCATCCCCCGGAGGGGGACGGCTACACCTTC. Translating it yields CASSHPPEGDGYTF. This sequence joins TRBV3-1 and TRBJ1-2; a weak D match, TRBD1 (6 bases). Deletions cut 3 bases from V and 8 bases from J, with 16 bases between. The germline V gene has CDR1 LGHDT and CDR2 YNNKEL (reference sequence). This CDR3 is 14 amino acids long.

The CDR3 loop is CASSLGSLSTRELFF. As DNA, the CDR3 is TGTGCCAGCAGTTTAGGGAGTTTGAGTACCCGGGAGCTGTTTTTT. This chain connects TRBV28 to TRBJ2-2; TRBD2 might be the D (5 bases). The CDR3 covers 15 residues. Germline V CDR1 and CDR2: MDHEN, SYDVKM. The ends were cut back, 2 bases at V and 9 bases at J, with 16 bases in the middle.

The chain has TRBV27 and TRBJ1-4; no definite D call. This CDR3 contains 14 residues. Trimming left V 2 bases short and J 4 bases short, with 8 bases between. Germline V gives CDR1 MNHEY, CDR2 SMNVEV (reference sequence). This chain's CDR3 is CASSLPGYNEKLFF. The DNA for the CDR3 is TGTGCCAGCAGTTTACCGGGATATAATGAAAAACTGTTTTTT.

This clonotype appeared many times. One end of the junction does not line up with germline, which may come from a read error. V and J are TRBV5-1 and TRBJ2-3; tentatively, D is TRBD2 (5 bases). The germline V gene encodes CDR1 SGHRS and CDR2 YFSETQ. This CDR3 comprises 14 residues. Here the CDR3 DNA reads TGTGCCAGCAGTTTAGAGGGTCGCACAGATACGCAGTATTTT. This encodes CASSLEGRTDTQYF.

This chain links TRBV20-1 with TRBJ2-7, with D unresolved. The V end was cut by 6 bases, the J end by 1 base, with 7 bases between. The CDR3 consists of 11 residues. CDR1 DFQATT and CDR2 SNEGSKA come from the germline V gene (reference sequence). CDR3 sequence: CSAAPSYEQYF. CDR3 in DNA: TGCAGTGCGGCCCCGTCCTACGAGCAGTACTTC.

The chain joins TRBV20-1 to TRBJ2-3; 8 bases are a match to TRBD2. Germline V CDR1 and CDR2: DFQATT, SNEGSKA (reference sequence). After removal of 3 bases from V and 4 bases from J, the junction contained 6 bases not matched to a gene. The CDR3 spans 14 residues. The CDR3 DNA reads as TGCAGTGCTAGGGCTAGCGGGCCGGCAGATACGCAGTATTTT. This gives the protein CSARASGPADTQYF.

CDR3: CASSLGLAGVLDEQYF. CDR3 nucleotide sequence: TGTGCCAGCAGTCTCGGACTAGCGGGAGTACTTGATGAGCAGTACTTC. The chain couples TRBV27 to TRBJ2-7, with 13 positions matching TRBD2. This CDR3 is 16 amino acids long. In germline, CDR1 is MNHEY, CDR2 SMNVEV (reference sequence). V lost 5 bases and J lost 7; bases outside the gene matches: 11.

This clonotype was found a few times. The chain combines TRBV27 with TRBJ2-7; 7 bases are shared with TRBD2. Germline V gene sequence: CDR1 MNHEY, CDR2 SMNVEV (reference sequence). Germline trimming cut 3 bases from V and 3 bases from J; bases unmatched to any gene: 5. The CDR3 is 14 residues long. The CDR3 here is CASSLKGLSYEQYF. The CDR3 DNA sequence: TGTGCCAGCAGTTTGAAGGGACTAAGCTACGAGCAGTACTTC.

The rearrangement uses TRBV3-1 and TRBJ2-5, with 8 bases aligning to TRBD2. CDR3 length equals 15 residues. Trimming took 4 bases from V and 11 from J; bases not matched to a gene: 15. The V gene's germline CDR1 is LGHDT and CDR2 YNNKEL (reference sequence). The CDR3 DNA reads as TGTGCCAGCAGCCGAGAGGTAGCGGGATTCCCTGAGCAGTACTTC. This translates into CASSREVAGFPEQYF.

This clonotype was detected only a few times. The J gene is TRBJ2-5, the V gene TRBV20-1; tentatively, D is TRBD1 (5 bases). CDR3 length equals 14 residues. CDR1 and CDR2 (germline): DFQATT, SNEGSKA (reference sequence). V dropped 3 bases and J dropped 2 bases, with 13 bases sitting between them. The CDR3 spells CSARGRQIQETQYF. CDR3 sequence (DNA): TGCAGTGCTAGGGGTAGACAGATACAAGAGACCCAGTACTTC.

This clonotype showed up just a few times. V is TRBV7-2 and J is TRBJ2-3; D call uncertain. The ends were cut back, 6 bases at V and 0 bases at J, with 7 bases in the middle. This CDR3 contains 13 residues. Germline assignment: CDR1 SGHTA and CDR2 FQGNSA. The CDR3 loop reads CASSGWSTDTQYF. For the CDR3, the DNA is TGTGCCAGCAGTGGATGGAGCACAGATACGCAGTATTTT.

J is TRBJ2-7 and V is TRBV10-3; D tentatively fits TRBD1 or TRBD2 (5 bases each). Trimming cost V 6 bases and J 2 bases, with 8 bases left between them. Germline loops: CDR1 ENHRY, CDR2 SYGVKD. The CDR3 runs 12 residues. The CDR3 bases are TGTGCCATCAGGGGGGATCCCTACGAGCAGTACTTC. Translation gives CAIRGDPYEQYF.

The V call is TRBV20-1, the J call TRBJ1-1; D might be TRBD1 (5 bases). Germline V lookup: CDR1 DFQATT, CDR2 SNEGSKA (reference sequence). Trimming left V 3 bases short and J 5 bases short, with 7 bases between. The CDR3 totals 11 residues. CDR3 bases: TGCAGTGCTAGTCGGGGGACTGAAGCTTTCTTT. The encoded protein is CSASRGTEAFF.

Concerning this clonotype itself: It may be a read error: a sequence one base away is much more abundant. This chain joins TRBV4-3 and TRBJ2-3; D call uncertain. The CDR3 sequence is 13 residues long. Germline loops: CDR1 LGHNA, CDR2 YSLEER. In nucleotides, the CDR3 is TGCGCCAGCAGCCGTCTCCGGGCAGATATGCAGTATTTT. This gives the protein CASSRLRADMQYF.

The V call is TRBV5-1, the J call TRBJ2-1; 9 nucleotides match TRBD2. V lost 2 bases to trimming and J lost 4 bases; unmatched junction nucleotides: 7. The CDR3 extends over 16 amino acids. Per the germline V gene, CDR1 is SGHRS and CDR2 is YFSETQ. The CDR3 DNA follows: TGCGCCAGCAGCTTCGGCGGGGGGGCCGGGTACAATGAGCAGTTCTTC. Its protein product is CASSFGGGAGYNEQFF.

The CDR3 DNA reads TGTGCCAGCTCCCCAAACAAGGTGGGTGAGCAGTTCTTC. Amino acid sequence: CASSPNKVGEQFF. V is TRBV18 and J is TRBJ2-1; unclear D gene. V lost 6 bases and J lost 9, with 15 bases in between. The CDR3 spans 13 residues. The germline gives CDR1 KGHSH, CDR2 LQKENI.

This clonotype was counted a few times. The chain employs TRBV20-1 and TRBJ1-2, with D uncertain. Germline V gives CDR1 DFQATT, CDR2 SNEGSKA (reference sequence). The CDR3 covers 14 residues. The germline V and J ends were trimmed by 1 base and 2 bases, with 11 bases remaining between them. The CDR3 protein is CSARVPDGNYGYTF. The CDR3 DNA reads TGCAGTGCTAGAGTCCCGGACGGAAACTATGGCTACACCTTC.